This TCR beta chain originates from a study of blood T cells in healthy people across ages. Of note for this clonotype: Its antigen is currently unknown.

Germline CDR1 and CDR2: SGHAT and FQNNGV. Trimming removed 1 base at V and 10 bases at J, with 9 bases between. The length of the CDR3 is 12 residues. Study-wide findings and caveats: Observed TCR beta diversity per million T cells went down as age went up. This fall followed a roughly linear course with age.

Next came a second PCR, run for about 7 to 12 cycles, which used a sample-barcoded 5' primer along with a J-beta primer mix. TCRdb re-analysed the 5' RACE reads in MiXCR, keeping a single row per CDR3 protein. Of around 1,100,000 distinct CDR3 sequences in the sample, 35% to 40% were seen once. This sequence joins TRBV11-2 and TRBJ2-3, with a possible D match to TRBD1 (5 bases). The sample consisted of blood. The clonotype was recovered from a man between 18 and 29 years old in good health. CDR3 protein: CASSLVVGAQYF. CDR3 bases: TGTGCCAGCAGCTTAGTCGTAGGGGCGCAGTATTTT.